Each of the 23 T cell receptor beta chains below was sequenced from the same sample in a study of shared clonotypes between healthy human individuals. Naive-designated CD8 cells lacked CD45RO, were positively enriched for CCR7, and omitted terminally differentiated effector memory CD45RA+ cells. Assay used: immunoSEQ multiplex PCR; TCRdb lists only in-frame clones, some missing. Counted here are approximately 810,000 clones, about 92% occurring once; the ten biggest clones make up around 24%. The sequencing sample was made of naive CD8+ T cells sorted from blood. The receptors were gathered from a man in his thirties or forties in good health.

The rearrangement joins TRBV29-1 to TRBJ2-7, with TRBD1 identical over 7 bases. Germline CDR1 reads SQVTM; CDR2 reads ANQGSEA. J gave up 2 bases and V 3 bases, and 7 bases lay outside the gene matches. This CDR3 spans 14 amino acids. The chain's CDR3 is CSVDAGGETYEQYF. The CDR3 DNA sequence: TGCAGCGTTGACGCAGGGGGAGAGACCTACGAGCAGTACTTC.

This clone was seen just once. The genes are TRBV19 and TRBJ2-2; D is possibly TRBD1 (6 bases). V lost 5 bases to trimming and J lost 0 bases, with 16 bases between them. Germline V gives CDR1 LNHDA, CDR2 SQIVND (reference sequence). CDR3 length: 17 residues. The CDR3 region is CASSLRRWTANTGELFF. The CDR3 coding sequence is TGTGCCAGTAGTCTTAGGAGGTGGACAGCGAACACCGGGGAGCTGTTTTTT.

The chain employs TRBV11-2 and TRBJ2-1; 9 bases align to TRBD2. The trim removed 0 bases at V and 9 bases at J, leaving 6 bases unmatched. Germline V lookup: CDR1 SGHAT, CDR2 FQNNGV. The length of the CDR3 is 15 residues. The CDR3 spells CASSLEWGLALEQFF. Here the CDR3 DNA reads TGTGCCAGCAGCTTAGAATGGGGACTAGCCCTTGAGCAGTTCTTC.

A remark on this clone: This CDR3 is also generated by other DNA sequences in the sample. This chain links TRBV20-1 with TRBJ2-3; D ambiguous. The germline V gene encodes CDR1 DFQATT and CDR2 SNEGSKA (reference sequence). V was shortened by 4 bases and J by 6 bases, with 8 bases between the two germline ends. The CDR3 sequence is 11 residues long. CDR3 sequence reads: CSATPGDTQYF. The CDR3 coding sequence is TGCAGTGCTACCCCGGGCGATACGCAGTATTTT.

This chain uses TRBV4-3 with TRBJ1-2; D may be TRBD1 (5 bases). This CDR3 spans 16 amino acids. The germline V gene encodes CDR1 LGHNA and CDR2 YSLEER. Trimming pared 3 bases from V and 3 bases from J, leaving 17 bases between. The CDR3 nucleotides are TGCGCCAGCAGCCATCGAGGGAAGGGGCAGGACTATGGCTACACCTTC. Translated, it gives CASSHRGKGQDYGYTF.

This clone has only one observation. The chain employs TRBV2 and TRBJ2-1; tentatively, D is TRBD2 (6 bases). Germline V gives CDR1 SNHLY, CDR2 FYNNEI. Trimming cost V 3 bases and J 7 bases, with 10 bases left between them. CDR3 length: 13 residues. The DNA for the CDR3 is TGTGCCAGCAGTGACGGGAGTATAAATGAGCAGTTCTTC. Protein product: CASSDGSINEQFF.

The chain recombines TRBV20-1 with TRBJ2-7, with D hard to call. With 6 bases removed from V and 6 bases from J, the gap between germline ends came to 9 bases. The CDR3 contains 10 residues. Germline CDR1 reads DFQATT; CDR2 reads SNEGSKA (reference sequence). CDR3 nucleotide sequence: TGCAGTGCCACGCCCGTCGAGCAGTACTTC. Amino acid sequence: CSATPVEQYF.

The chain combines TRBV9 with TRBJ2-5; TRBD1 matches 8 bases. This CDR3 is 14 amino acids long. V gave up 1 base and J gave up 4 bases; unmatched junction bases: 3. Germline-derived CDR1 and CDR2 are SGDLS and YYNGEE. The CDR3 loop is CASSVTQGAETQYF. CDR3 in DNA: TGTGCCAGCAGCGTAACTCAGGGGGCAGAGACCCAGTACTTC.

This chain joins TRBV19 and TRBJ2-7, with TRBD2 identical over 9 bases. J lost 9 bases, V lost 3 bases, and 6 bases had no gene match. The CDR3 runs 13 residues. In germline, CDR1 is LNHDA, CDR2 SQIVND (reference sequence). In DNA, the CDR3 is TGTGCCAGTAGTATTTCGGCGGGAGGGTCGCAGTACTTC. Translating gives CASSISAGGSQYF.

The chain combines TRBV7-9 with TRBJ2-1, with 9 bases aligning to TRBD1. Germline CDR1 reads SEHNR; CDR2 reads FQNEAQ (reference sequence). This CDR3 has 17 residues. The trim removed 5 bases at V and 4 bases at J, leaving 12 bases unmatched. CDR3 sequence: CASSLSGQGWQYNEQFF. CDR3 nucleotide sequence: TGTGCCAGCAGCCTTTCGGGACAGGGATGGCAATACAATGAGCAGTTCTTC.

The CDR3 region is CASSVHWTNTQYF. CDR3 DNA: TGTGCCAGCAGTGTACACTGGACGAATACGCAGTATTTT. The chain employs TRBV27 and TRBJ2-3; the D is unclear. This CDR3 has 13 amino acids. V was shortened by 5 bases and J by 7 bases, with 13 bases between the two germline ends. The germline CDR1 and CDR2 sequences are MNHEY and SMNVEV (reference sequence).

This sequence joins TRBV10-2 and TRBJ2-7; 8 nucleotides match TRBD2. Trimming cost V 3 bases and J 2 bases; bases outside gene matches: 6. The CDR3 contains 15 residues. CDR1 and CDR2 (germline): WSHSY, SAAADI. The CDR3 here is CASSEGREAPYEQYF. In DNA form, the CDR3 reads TGCGCCAGCAGTGAAGGGCGGGAGGCTCCCTACGAGCAGTACTTC.

V is TRBV5-5 and J is TRBJ1-5; 7 bases are a match to TRBD1. CDR3 length equals 14 residues. V shed 4 bases and J 11 bases; nucleotides not matched to a gene: 12. Germline V CDR1 and CDR2: SGHKS, YYEKEE (reference sequence). For the CDR3, the DNA is TGTGCCAGCAGCACGGACAGGCTGTCGGTGGCCCAGCATTTT. It specifies CASSTDRLSVAQHF.

The chain has TRBV27 and TRBJ2-5, with TRBD2 matching 10 bases. The CDR3 spans 17 residues. Germline-derived CDR1 and CDR2 are MNHEY and SMNVEV (reference sequence). The ends lost 5 bases at V and 2 bases at J; junction bases unmatched: 11. This CDR3 reads CASSPLRTSGVQETQYF. DNA for the CDR3: TGTGCCAGCAGTCCCCTACGGACTAGCGGCGTACAAGAGACCCAGTACTTC.

The chain has TRBV4-2 and TRBJ2-7; TRBD2 matches 14 bases. This CDR3 spans 15 amino acids. V was clipped by 2 bases and J by 6 bases; unmatched bases: 3. Germline-derived CDR1 and CDR2 are LGHNA and YNFKEQ. The CDR3 DNA reads TGTGCCAGCAGCCAACCGACTAGCGGGAGGGGCGAGCAGTACTTC. This codes for CASSQPTSGRGEQYF.

This chain uses TRBV27 with TRBJ2-7, with D unresolved. The germline gives CDR1 MNHEY, CDR2 SMNVEV (reference sequence). CDR3 size: 14 residues. V gave up 5 bases and J gave up 3 bases, with 14 bases separating them. The CDR3: CASSLLKNHYEQYF. The CDR3 nucleotides read TGTGCCAGCAGTCTGCTTAAGAATCACTACGAGCAGTACTTC.

This clone has just one count. The chain combines TRBV19 with TRBJ1-1, with a possible D match to TRBD1 (6 bases). The CDR3 loop spans 14 amino acids. Germline lookup yields CDR1 LNHDA and CDR2 SQIVND (reference sequence). V gave up 7 bases and J gave up 6 bases, with 18 bases separating them. The CDR3 loop is CASIDRWQGPEAFF. The CDR3 DNA follows: TGTGCCAGTATTGATAGGTGGCAGGGGCCTGAAGCTTTCTTT.

The chain carries TRBV27 and TRBJ1-2; D unclear. CDR1 MNHEY and CDR2 SMNVEV come from the germline V gene (reference sequence). V lost 8 bases, J lost 0 bases, and 7 bases lay in between. This CDR3 contains 12 residues. The CDR3 nucleotides read TGTGCCAGCTCCGATACTAACTATGGCTACACCTTC. Its translation is CASSDTNYGYTF.

The rearrangement links TRBV7-2 to TRBJ2-3; D gene ambiguous. This CDR3 is built from 16 residues. Germline V CDR1 and CDR2: SGHTA, FQGNSA. V gave up 1 base and J gave up 3 bases, with 14 bases separating them. The CDR3 protein is CASSLGLTIDTDTQYF. The DNA of the CDR3 is TGTGCCAGCAGCTTAGGGCTCACCATAGATACAGATACGCAGTATTTT.

This clone was counted once. V gene TRBV27 combines with J gene TRBJ2-1, with 8 bases identical to TRBD1. The V gene end was trimmed by 7 bases and the J gene end by 4 bases; junction bases not matched to a gene: 12. The CDR3 has 16 residues. Germline CDR1 MNHEY, CDR2 SMNVEV (reference sequence). DNA of the CDR3: TGTGCCAGCAACAAAGCGGCCACAGGGGGGTACAATGAGCAGTTCTTC. Amino acids: CASNKAATGGYNEQFF.

This rearrangement joins TRBV7-9 to TRBJ2-3; 8 bases match TRBD2. Germline V gives CDR1 SEHNR, CDR2 FQNEAQ (reference sequence). The CDR3 runs to 15 residues. Trimming took 2 bases from V and 6 from J; bases not matched to a gene: 7. CDR3 sequence reads: CASSLSVAGRDTQYF. DNA of the CDR3: TGTGCCAGCAGCTTATCGGTAGCGGGAAGGGATACGCAGTATTTT.

This clone was counted a single time. The chain employs TRBV7-8 and TRBJ2-1; 11 nucleotides agree with TRBD2. The V gene end was trimmed by 1 base and the J gene end by 5 bases; junction bases not matched to a gene: 7. CDR3 length equals 17 residues. Germline CDR1 SGHVS, CDR2 FQNEAQ. CDR3 nucleotide sequence: TGTGCCAGCAGCTTAGATCCAGCGGGACTAGCGGACAATGAGCAGTTCTTC. It encodes CASSLDPAGLADNEQFF.

The chain uses TRBV4-1 and TRBJ2-7, with TRBD2 matching 8 bases. From germline, CDR1 is MGHRA and CDR2 YSYEKL. The CDR3 loop spans 17 amino acids. J was trimmed by 0 bases and V by 2 bases; bases with no gene match: 9. CDR3 sequence (DNA): TGCGCCAGCAGCCAACGGGAGGGGAGTGGGTTCTCCTACGAGCAGTACTTC. Residues: CASSQREGSGFSYEQYF.